This T cell receptor (beta chain) was identified in a study of identical twins. Healthy Caucasians alone served as donors. TCRdb redid the calling of the 5' RACE reads with MiXCR, one entry per CDR3 protein. The repertoire includes under 900,000 distinct CDR3 sequences, about 12% of them detected once, and around 1.5% sits in the top ten. This clonotype was detected a few times. What it recognizes is unknown. General study points: With abundant cord blood beta clonotypes, insertions were fewer; memory repertoires showed no such pattern. Invariant populations such as MAIT and iNKT cells could partly muddle zero-insertion analyses. Some out-of-frame alpha sequences were shared by twins, and these showed excess low generation probability.

The same sample was also used in a study of yellow fever vaccine responses in identical twins.

What was sequenced was PBMCs. The clonotype comes from a woman under 30 in good health.

The CDR3 nucleotides are TGTGCCAGCAAGATGGACCTCACAGATACGCAGTATTTT. Translation gives CASKMDLTDTQYF. V and J are TRBV2 and TRBJ2-3; D gene ambiguous. Germline lookup yields CDR1 SNHLY and CDR2 FYNNEI. Trimming cost V 7 bases and J 2 bases, with 10 bases left between them. This CDR3 has 13 residues.